The clone carrying this T cell receptor (beta chain) was picked up one time. As yet, its antigen is unknown. Germline V lookup: CDR1 SQVTM, CDR2 ANQGSEA. CDR3 size: 14 residues. With V trimmed by 7 bases and J by 9 bases, 9 bases remained unmatched. The template for TCR beta VDJ and CDR3 sequence profiling was genomic DNA. TCRdb called the reads again in MiXCR, with one record for every CDR3 protein. The sample yields 180,000 or so distinct CDR3 sequences, roughly half seen once. The data originate from a study of CD8+CD57+ T cells in acquired aplastic anemia. The wider study: Yields of DNA that came from sorted CD4+ and CD8+ cells averaged about 2.9 ug.

Broader study findings: Researchers reported that CD8+ Simpson's diversity was not significantly different in patients versus controls.

Sequencing used sorted CD4+, CD8+, or CD8+CD57+ T cells (not recorded which) from PBMCs. This sequence was found in a human donor in good health. V is TRBV29-1 and J is TRBJ2-1; TRBD2 agrees at 13 bases. DNA for the CDR3: TGCAGCGCCACACTAGCGGGAGGGCCGGGTGAGCAGTTCTTC. Residues: CSATLAGGPGEQFF.